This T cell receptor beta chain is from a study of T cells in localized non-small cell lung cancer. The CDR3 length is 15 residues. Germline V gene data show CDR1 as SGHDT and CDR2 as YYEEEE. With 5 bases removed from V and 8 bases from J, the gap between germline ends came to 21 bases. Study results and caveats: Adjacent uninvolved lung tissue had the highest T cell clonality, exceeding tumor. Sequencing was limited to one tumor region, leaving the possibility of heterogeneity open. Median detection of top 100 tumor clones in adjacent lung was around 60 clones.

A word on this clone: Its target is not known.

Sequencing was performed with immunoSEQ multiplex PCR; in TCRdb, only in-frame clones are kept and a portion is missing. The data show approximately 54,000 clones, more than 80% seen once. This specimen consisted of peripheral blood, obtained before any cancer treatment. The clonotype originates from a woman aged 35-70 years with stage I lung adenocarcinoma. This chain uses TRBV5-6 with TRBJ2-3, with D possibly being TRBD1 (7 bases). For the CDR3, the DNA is TGTGCCAGCAGTTCTAGGAGGGGGCATGCAGGTACGCAGTATTTT. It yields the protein CASSSRRGHAGTQYF. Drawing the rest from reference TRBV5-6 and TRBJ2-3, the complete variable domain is DAGVTQSPTHLIKTRGQQVTLRCSPKSGHDTVSWYQQALGQGPQFIFQYYEEEERQRGNFPDRFSGHQFPNYSSELNVNALLLGDSALYLCASSSRRGHAGTQYFGPGTRLTVL.